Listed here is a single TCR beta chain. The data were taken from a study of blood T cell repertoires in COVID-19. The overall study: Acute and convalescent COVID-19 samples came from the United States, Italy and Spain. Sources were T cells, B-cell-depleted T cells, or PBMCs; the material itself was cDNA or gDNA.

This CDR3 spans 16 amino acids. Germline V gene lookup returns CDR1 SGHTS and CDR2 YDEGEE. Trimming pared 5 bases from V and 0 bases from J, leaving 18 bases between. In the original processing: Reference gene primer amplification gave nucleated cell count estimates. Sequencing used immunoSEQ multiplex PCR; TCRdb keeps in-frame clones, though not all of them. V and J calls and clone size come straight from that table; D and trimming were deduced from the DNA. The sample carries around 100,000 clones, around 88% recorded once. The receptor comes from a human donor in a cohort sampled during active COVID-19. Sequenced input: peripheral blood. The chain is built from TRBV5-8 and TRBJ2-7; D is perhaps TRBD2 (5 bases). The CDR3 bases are TGTGCCAGCAGTTGGCGGGTAGCGCCGAGCTCCTACGAGCAGTACTTC. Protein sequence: CASSWRVAPSSYEQYF.